Each of the 30 T cell receptor beta chains below was sequenced from the same sample in a study of regulatory and conventional T cells in RAG deficiency. Genomic DNA came from blood conventional CD4+ T cells gated CD25-low CD127-high. Only in-frame clones appear in the TCRdb table, and some are missing; sequencing was by immunoSEQ multiplex PCR. The table has 29,000 or so clones, about 95% seen once. The same sample was also used in a study of regulatory T cells. That work states: Amplification used 52 TRBV primers and 13 TRBJ primers.

What was sequenced was CD25- CD4+ T cells sorted from blood. These receptors were taken from a human donor in good health.

CDR3 nucleotides: TGTGCCAGCAGCGAGGGACAGGGGGCCCGCACCGGGGAGCTGTTTTTT. It translates to CASSEGQGARTGELFF. The chain has TRBV9 and TRBJ2-2; 12 bases agree with TRBD1. The length of the CDR3 is 16 residues. With V trimmed by 3 bases and J by 4 bases, 4 bases remained unmatched. Germline V gene data show CDR1 as SGDLS and CDR2 as YYNGEE.

The chain is built from TRBV19 and TRBJ2-2; 9 bases agree with TRBD1. Germline CDR1 reads LNHDA; CDR2 reads SQIVND (reference sequence). V lost 3 bases to trimming and J lost 6 bases; unmatched junction nucleotides: 5. The CDR3 is made up of 15 amino acids. DNA for the CDR3: TGTGCCAGTAGTATCCGGGACAGGGCGTCCGGGGAGCTGTTTTTT. The encoded protein is CASSIRDRASGELFF. The whole variable domain, filled in from reference TRBV19 and TRBJ2-2, reads DGGITQSPKYLFRKEGQNVTLSCEQNLNHDAMYWYRQDPGQGLRLIYYSQIVNDFQKGDIAEGYSVSREKKESFPLTVTSAQKNPTAFYLCASSIRDRASGELFFGEGSRLTVL.

This clone was seen once. The CDR3 DNA is TGTGCCAGCAGTGATTATTTAGCGGGGAGAGATACGCAGTATTTT. Its translation is CASSDYLAGRDTQYF. V gene TRBV25-1 combines with J gene TRBJ2-3, with 8 bases lining up with TRBD2. J lost 5 bases, V lost 3 bases, and 7 bases had no gene match. This CDR3 comprises 15 residues. Per germline, CDR1 MGHDK and CDR2 SYGVNS.

The chain uses TRBV5-1 and TRBJ1-2; the D is unclear. V was trimmed by 7 bases and J by 4 bases, leaving 11 bases between them. Germline assignment: CDR1 SGHRS and CDR2 YFSETQ. The CDR3 runs 12 residues. The CDR3 region is CASYEGSYGYTF. The CDR3 nucleotides read TGCGCCAGCTACGAGGGATCCTATGGCTACACCTTC.

The chain has TRBV11-3 and TRBJ1-3; D remains unclear. There are 19 residues in the CDR3. V lost 2 bases and J 0 bases, leaving 20 bases between the germline ends. Germline CDR1 reads SGHNT; CDR2 reads YENEEA. The CDR3 reads CASSLRCQLTSYSGNTIYF. The CDR3 DNA reads as TGTGCCAGCAGCTTAAGGTGTCAACTGACATCTTACTCTGGAAACACCATATATTTT.

The gene calls are TRBV2 and TRBJ2-7, with 7 nucleotides matching TRBD1. The CDR3 length is 14 residues. Germline V lookup: CDR1 SNHLY, CDR2 FYNNEI. V was pared by 6 bases and J by 1 base, with 6 bases of the junction left unmatched. The CDR3 DNA is TGTGCCAGCAGGGGACGGACAGGTTCCTACGAGCAGTACTTC. Residues: CASRGRTGSYEQYF.

J is TRBJ2-4 and V is TRBV5-1; D remains unclear. This CDR3 is built from 16 residues. Trimming shortened V by 0 bases and J by 1 base, and 11 bases separated the two germline ends. The germline CDR1 and CDR2 sequences are SGHRS and YFSETQ. The CDR3 reads CASSLAAVTAKNIQYF. The CDR3 nucleotides read TGCGCCAGCAGCTTGGCCGCGGTTACCGCCAAAAACATTCAGTACTTC.

The chain recombines TRBV5-1 with TRBJ2-7; D may be TRBD1 (5 bases). Trimming stripped 4 bases from V and 3 bases from J, with 11 bases between. The CDR3 totals 13 residues. Germline V gene sequence: CDR1 SGHRS, CDR2 YFSETQ. The CDR3 region has the DNA TGCGCCAGCAGCACGGACACGAACTACGAGCAGTACTTC. Protein product: CASSTDTNYEQYF. The variable domain in full, with the rest retrieved from reference TRBV5-1 and TRBJ2-7, is KAGVTQTPRYLIKTRGQQVTLSCSPISGHRSVSWYQQTPGQGLQFLFEYFSETQRNKGNFPGRFSGRQFSNSRSEMNVSTLELGDSALYLCASSTDTNYEQYFGPGTRLTVT.

The V and J genes are TRBV6-1 and TRBJ1-2; a weak D match, TRBD1 (5 bases). This CDR3 has 13 residues. V was pared by 5 bases and J by 1 base, with 8 bases between. Germline V lookup: CDR1 MNHNS, CDR2 SASEGT. DNA of the CDR3: TGTGCCAGCAGTATGACAGATAACTATGGCTACACCTTC. It translates to CASSMTDNYGYTF.

This clone was recorded only once. The chain combines TRBV2 with TRBJ2-3, with TRBD2 as a possible D gene (6 bases). V lost 6 bases, J lost 0 bases, and 13 bases lay in between. The CDR3 has 15 residues. Germline-derived CDR1 and CDR2 are SNHLY and FYNNEI. The CDR3 DNA reads as TGTGCCAGCAGCGGGACTGGACCTAGCACAGATACGCAGTATTTT. Its protein is CASSGTGPSTDTQYF.

The chain combines TRBV10-3 with TRBJ1-6, with TRBD1 matching 8 bases. Germline values: CDR1 ENHRY, CDR2 SYGVKD. The CDR3 runs to 16 residues. J lost 4 bases, V lost 6 bases, and 8 bases had no gene match. The CDR3 spells CAISDGTGAYNSPLHF. The CDR3 region has the DNA TGTGCCATCAGCGACGGGACAGGAGCTTATAATTCACCCCTCCACTTT.

The V and J genes are TRBV11-2 and TRBJ2-1, with TRBD2 identical over 11 bases. This CDR3 contains 15 residues. Germline lookup yields CDR1 SGHAT and CDR2 FQNNGV. V shed 3 bases, J shed 6 bases, and the junction held 4 bases outside the gene matches. CDR3 protein: CASSFSGGAGNEQFF. Written as DNA, the CDR3 is TGTGCCAGCAGCTTTAGCGGGGGGGCTGGCAATGAGCAGTTCTTC.

The V call is TRBV7-2, the J call TRBJ2-1, with 14 bases matching TRBD2. This CDR3 is 18 amino acids long. After removal of 7 bases from V and 5 bases from J, the junction contained 13 bases not matched to a gene. CDR1 is SGHTA, CDR2 FQGNSA, per germline. DNA for the CDR3: TGTGCCAGCACCCTGACTAGCGGGGGGGCCCCCGGCGACAATGAGCAGTTCTTC. This codes for CASTLTSGGAPGDNEQFF.

Only a few counts were recorded for this clone. V is TRBV6-5 and J is TRBJ1-3; TRBD1 matches at 8 bases. Germline V lookup: CDR1 MNHEY, CDR2 SVGAGI. CDR3 length: 15 residues. V trimming: 5 bases; J trimming: 0 bases; junction bases outside the gene matches: 3. The CDR3 sequence: CASSRDRSSGNTIYF. The CDR3 DNA sequence: TGTGCCAGCAGTCGGGACAGGTCCTCTGGAAACACCATATATTTT.

The table lists this clone with a count of one. A junction end diverges from the germline sequence, so it may reflect a read error. This same CDR3 is encoded by further DNA sequences in the sample. The J gene is TRBJ2-3, the V gene TRBV18, with TRBD2 identical over 9 bases. The CDR3 runs to 17 residues. Germline assignment: CDR1 KGHSH and CDR2 LQKENI. For the CDR3, the DNA is TGTGCCAGCTCACTAAATGGTAATAGCGGGGGCACGGATACGCAGTATTTT. Translation gives CASSLNGNSGGTDTQYF. Complete variable domain (other parts from reference TRBV18 and TRBJ2-3): NAGVMQNPRHLVRRRGQEARLRCSPMKGHSHVYWYRQLPEEGLKFMVYLQKENIIDESGMPKERFSAEFPKEGPSILRIQQVVRGDSAAYFCASSLNGNSGGTDTQYFGPGTRLTVL.

This clone showed up just once. The gene calls are TRBV28 and TRBJ2-3, with TRBD1 as a possible D gene (5 bases). V was clipped by 6 bases and J by 5 bases, with 9 bases between them. There are 12 residues in the CDR3. Germline CDR1 is MDHEN and CDR2 is SYDVKM. The CDR3 region is CASRGPLDTQYF. In nucleotides, the CDR3 is TGTGCCAGCAGGGGGCCTCTAGATACGCAGTATTTT.

The rearrangement joins TRBV18 to TRBJ1-2; 9 bases are a match to TRBD1. There are 13 residues in the CDR3. Germline values: CDR1 KGHSH, CDR2 LQKENI. J gave up 4 bases and V 6 bases, and 3 bases lay outside the gene matches. CDR3 nucleotide sequence: TGTGCCAGCTCGATGGGACAGGGCTATGGCTACACCTTC. Its translation: CASSMGQGYGYTF.

The chain uses TRBV5-1 and TRBJ1-2; D possibly corresponds to TRBD1 (6 bases). This CDR3 is built from 15 residues. V was pared by 5 bases and J by 2 bases, with 16 bases between. Germline V gene lookup returns CDR1 SGHRS and CDR2 YFSETQ. This CDR3 reads CASRGTTGYNYGYTF. The DNA of the CDR3 is TGCGCCAGCAGAGGGACGACAGGTTACAACTATGGCTACACCTTC.

The CDR3 protein is CASTDRPRETQYF. The CDR3 nucleotides read TGTGCCAGCACGGACAGGCCAAGGGAGACCCAGTACTTC. The chain carries TRBV2 and TRBJ2-5, with 7 bases identical to TRBD1. This CDR3 spans 13 amino acids. Germline values: CDR1 SNHLY, CDR2 FYNNEI. V trimming: 7 bases; J trimming: 5 bases; junction bases outside the gene matches: 7.

This rearrangement joins TRBV19 to TRBJ1-2; D remains ambiguous. Germline values: CDR1 LNHDA, CDR2 SQIVND (reference sequence). V lost 6 bases to trimming and J lost 0 bases, with 8 bases between them. This CDR3 has 13 amino acids. This CDR3 reads CASSRTANYGYTF. DNA for the CDR3: TGTGCCAGTAGCAGAACAGCTAACTATGGCTACACCTTC.

The chain is built from TRBV19 and TRBJ1-4, with no clear D. The ends were cut back, 1 base at V and 8 bases at J, with 8 bases in the middle. There are 13 residues in the CDR3. CDR1 LNHDA and CDR2 SQIVND come from the germline V gene (reference sequence). Here the CDR3 reads CASSIVTREKLFF. The CDR3 region has the DNA TGTGCCAGTAGTATAGTAACTAGGGAAAAACTGTTTTTT.

Here the CDR3 DNA reads TGTGCCAGCAGTGAAGTCACAATTGCAGGGGAGAAGAACACTGAAGCTTTCTTT. It is translated as CASSEVTIAGEKNTEAFF. This chain links TRBV6-1 with TRBJ1-1; tentative D call: TRBD1 (6 bases). This CDR3 comprises 18 residues. Trimming removed 1 base from V and 1 base from J, with 19 bases in between. Germline assignment: CDR1 MNHNS and CDR2 SASEGT.

V is TRBV2 and J is TRBJ1-5; D uncertain. The germline CDR1 and CDR2 sequences are SNHLY and FYNNEI. The CDR3 covers 15 residues. V lost 0 bases, J lost 1 base, and 7 bases lay in between. CDR3 sequence (DNA): TGTGCCAGCAGTGAAGCGCTTGGCAGCAATCAGCCCCAGCATTTT. This sequence encodes CASSEALGSNQPQHF. Full variable domain (remainder filled in from reference TRBV2 and TRBJ1-5): EPEVTQTPSHQVTQMGQEVILRCVPISNHLYFYWYRQILGQKVEFLVSFYNNEISEKSEIFDDQFSVERPDGSNFTLKIRSTKLEDSAMYFCASSEALGSNQPQHFGDGTRLSIL.

V gene TRBV4-1 combines with J gene TRBJ2-3; D is perhaps TRBD1 (6 bases). The CDR3 is made up of 16 amino acids. The V gene's germline CDR1 is MGHRA and CDR2 YSYEKL. V was cut by 4 bases and J by 0 bases, with 14 bases left in between. CDR3 protein: CASSPGTPTSTDTQYF. The CDR3 coding sequence is TGCGCCAGCAGCCCCGGGACACCTACTAGCACAGATACGCAGTATTTT.

The chain couples TRBV6-1 to TRBJ1-5; unclear D gene. CDR1 is MNHNS and CDR2 is SASEGT in the germline V gene. V was shortened by 1 base and J by 3 bases, with 7 bases between the two germline ends. The CDR3 loop spans 14 amino acids. CDR3 DNA sequence: TGTGCCAGCAGTGAAGGCAGAACCAATCAGCCCCAGCATTTT. It specifies CASSEGRTNQPQHF.

The chain employs TRBV5-8 and TRBJ2-3; 8 bases fit TRBD2. The CDR3 covers 17 residues. V was pared by 2 bases and J by 6 bases, with 14 bases of the junction left unmatched. Germline-derived CDR1 and CDR2 are SGHTS and YDEGEE. This CDR3 reads CASSLEYGGGPADTQYF. The CDR3, as DNA: TGTGCCAGCAGCTTAGAGTACGGGGGGGGGCCGGCGGATACGCAGTATTTT.

The rearrangement links TRBV2 to TRBJ2-1; 7 bases fit TRBD1. Germline V gene sequence: CDR1 SNHLY, CDR2 FYNNEI. This CDR3 spans 14 amino acids. V trimming: 6 bases; J trimming: 2 bases; junction bases outside the gene matches: 4. The CDR3 loop is CASRGDRTYNEQFF. The CDR3 coding sequence is TGTGCCAGCAGAGGGGACAGAACCTACAATGAGCAGTTCTTC.

This sequence joins TRBV18 and TRBJ1-5; D may be TRBD1 (5 bases). The CDR3 length is 17 residues. V lost 0 bases and J lost 2, with 14 bases in between. Looked up from germline, CDR1 is KGHSH and CDR2 is LQKENI. CDR3 protein: CASSPPGRGFGNQPQHF. CDR3 DNA sequence: TGTGCCAGCTCACCACCCGGACGGGGGTTCGGCAATCAGCCCCAGCATTTT.

The genes are TRBV6-5 and TRBJ1-5; 7 bases are shared with TRBD1. After removal of 4 bases from V and 8 bases from J, the junction contained 8 bases not matched to a gene. The CDR3 runs to 14 residues. Germline V gene data show CDR1 as MNHEY and CDR2 as SVGAGI. The CDR3 protein is CASSLSGGPEPQHF. DNA of the CDR3: TGTGCCAGCAGTTTATCAGGGGGGCCGGAGCCCCAGCATTTT.

This clone was seen only once. This chain connects TRBV5-1 to TRBJ2-7; 13 bases line up with TRBD2. Germline V gene lookup returns CDR1 SGHRS and CDR2 YFSETQ. This CDR3 region has 17 residues. The V gene end was trimmed by 0 bases and the J gene end by 6 bases; junction bases not matched to a gene: 9. CDR3 protein: CASSLEITSGGAREQYF. The CDR3 bases are TGCGCCAGCAGCTTGGAGATTACTAGCGGGGGGGCGCGCGAGCAGTACTTC. Full variable domain (rest looked up from reference TRBV5-1 and TRBJ2-7): KAGVTQTPRYLIKTRGQQVTLSCSPISGHRSVSWYQQTPGQGLQFLFEYFSETQRNKGNFPGRFSGRQFSNSRSEMNVSTLELGDSALYLCASSLEITSGGAREQYFGPGTRLTVT.